The rows below give T cell receptor beta chains drawn from one sample of a study of T cells in Graves' hyperthyroidism and ophthalmopathy. From the multiplex PCR reads, TCRdb called clonotypes with MiXCR, one entry per CDR3 protein. The sample yields roughly 400,000 distinct CDR3 sequences, 15% to 18% seen once. Sequencing was done on a sample of blood. All receptors derive from a woman in her late teens or twenties with Graves' hyperthyroidism that later progressed to Graves' ophthalmopathy. CDR3s include the opening cysteine and the closing phenylalanine or tryptophan. A D gene is named only where the DNA matches it firmly. The listing skips clone size in some rows; elsewhere it reads once, few, many or a size class.

j_call d_call v_call clone_size cdr3_nt cdr3_aa
TRBJ1-4 . TRBV28 many TGTGCCAGCAGTTTACCCTCCCCGGGGACTAATGAAAAACTGTTTTTT CASSLPSPGTNEKLFF
TRBJ2-7 TRBD2 TRBV20-1 many TGCAGTGCTAGAGTCGTTCTAGCGGGAGCGATCTACGAGCAGTACTTC CSARVVLAGAIYEQYF
TRBJ2-7 TRBD1 TRBV12-3/TRBV12-4 few TGTGCCAGCAGTTTTGTGGAGGGACAGGGCCGGCACGAGCAGTACTTC CASSFVEGQGRHEQYF
TRBJ1-5 . TRBV27 . TGTGCCAGCAGTTGGGGGAATGGCAATCAGCCCCAGCATTTT CASSWGNGNQPQHF
TRBJ2-3 TRBD2 TRBV20-1 . TGCAGTGCTAGTCCGGGAGGTCAAGATACGCAGTATTTT CSASPGGQDTQYF
TRBJ1-5 TRBD1 TRBV20-1 . TGCAGTGCTACTGGACAGGGAGAACCCAATCAGCCCCAGCATTTT CSATGQGEPNQPQHF
TRBJ2-7 . TRBV6-1 many TGTGCCAGCAGTTTTAGCGGATACGAGCAGTACTTC CASSFSGYEQYF
TRBJ2-3 . TRBV19 . TGTGCCAGTCCACAGGGCGGGCTCTTGGGTCGGGATACGCAGTATTTT CASPQGGLLGRDTQYF
TRBJ1-1 . TRBV28 many TGTGCCAGCAGTCTACCCCAGGGGCTGAACACTGAAGCTTTCTTT CASSLPQGLNTEAFF
TRBJ1-2 . TRBV20-1 many TGCAGTGCGACTCAAACGGCCAGGGCGCATGGCTACACCTTC CSATQTARAHGYTF
TRBJ2-1 . TRBV12-3/TRBV12-4 many TGTGCCAGCAGCGATACCGGGACCCGCTACAATGAGCAGTTCTTC CASSDTGTRYNEQFF
TRBJ2-1 TRBD2 TRBV25-1 . TGTGCCAGCAGTGAAGGCCGGGGGCTAGCGGGAGGCAATGAGCAGTTCTTC CASSEGRGLAGGNEQFF
TRBJ2-5 . TRBV7-9 many TGTGCCAGCAGCTTAGTCAGGGGTCAAGAGACCCAGTACTTC CASSLVRGQETQYF
TRBJ1-1 TRBD1 TRBV2 few TGTGCCAGCAGGATCCGGGACAGGGGGGTTAGCACTGAAGCTTTCTTT CASRIRDRGVSTEAFF
TRBJ2-2 . TRBV3-1 many TGTGCCAGCAGCCAAGACGGCTACAGGGAGTCGAACACCGGGGAGCTGTTTTTT CASSQDGYRESNTGELFF
TRBJ2-5 TRBD2 TRBV7-9 many TGTGCCAGCAGCTTAGCGGGACTACCTCCGGAGACCCAGTACTTC CASSLAGLPPETQYF
TRBJ1-2 . TRBV20-1 few TGCAGTGCTAGAGCGTTTGCAGGGGTTTGGTATGGCTACACCTTC CSARAFAGVWYGYTF
TRBJ1-6 TRBD1 TRBV13 . TGTGCCAGCAGCGGTTCGGGACAGGGCCATCGGCCCCTCCACTTT CASSGSGQGHRPLHF
TRBJ1-2 . TRBV6-2/TRBV6-3 many TGTGCCAGCAGTTACTCATCGTCGGGGGGCCATGGCTACACCTTC CASSYSSSGGHGYTF
TRBJ2-7 . TRBV6-1 . TGTGCCAGCAGTGACATCGCCTACGAGCAGTACTTC CASSDIAYEQYF
TRBJ1-2 . TRBV20-1 many TGCAGTGCCCGGGACGGAAAAACCTCCTATGGCTACACCTTC CSARDGKTSYGYTF
TRBJ1-5 . TRBV19 . TGTGCCAGTAGACGGACGGAACATCAGCCCCAGCATTTT CASRRTEHQPQHF
TRBJ1-5 TRBD1 TRBV28 many TGTGCCAGCAGGTCGGGACAGGGGGCGGTCCAGCCCCAGCATTTT CASRSGQGAVQPQHF
TRBJ2-3 TRBD2 TRBV10-3 many TGTGCCAGTAACAGCGGGAGTGGAGATACGCAGTATTTT CASNSGSGDTQYF
TRBJ2-3 TRBD2 TRBV5-1 many TGCGCCAGCGGGATAGCGGGAAACACAGATACGCAGTATTTT CASGIAGNTDTQYF
TRBJ2-2 TRBD1 TRBV7-7 . TGTGCTAGCAGCCCCGGGACAGGGTCAACGACCACCGGGGAGCTGTTTTTT CASSPGTGSTTTGELFF
TRBJ2-7 TRBD2 TRBV6-2/TRBV6-3 few TGTGCCAGCAGCCCGCGGGGGACGGGGGAGCAGTACTTC CASSPRGTGEQYF
TRBJ2-5 TRBD2 TRBV28 . TGTGCCAGCAGTTTTAAAAGCGGGAGGGCCTGGAAGACCCAGTACTTC CASSFKSGRAWKTQYF
TRBJ1-6 . TRBV15 many TGTGCCACCAGCAGAGATTTGGGGGGAAAGTCACCCCTCCACTTT CATSRDLGGKSPLHF
TRBJ1-2 . TRBV7-2 many TGTGCCAGCAGCCAGACGGGGGGAAGGGGTGGCTACACCTTC CASSQTGGRGGYTF
TRBJ2-3 TRBD2 TRBV12-3/TRBV12-4 . TGTGCCAGCAGTTTGGTAGCGGGAGTGGAGGGGGCGCAGTATTTT CASSLVAGVEGAQYF
TRBJ2-1 . TRBV2 . TGTGCCAGCAGTGAAATCTCGCGGCGCTCCTACGATGTGCAGTTCTTC CASSEISRRSYDVQFF
TRBJ1-2 . TRBV12-3/TRBV12-4 . TGTGCCAGCAGTGGATGGGAGTATGGCTACACCTTC CASSGWEYGYTF
TRBJ2-1 . TRBV5-1 many TGCGCCAGCGTTTCGGTGGGGTCCTCCTACAATGAGCAGTTCTTC CASVSVGSSYNEQFF
TRBJ2-5 TRBD1 TRBV12-3/TRBV12-4 many TGTGCCAGCAGTTCGGGACAGGGTTGGGAGACCCAGTACTTC CASSSGQGWETQYF
TRBJ2-1 . TRBV11-2 many TGTGCCAGCAGCTTAGAGGTCGTCTACAATGAGCAGTTCTTC CASSLEVVYNEQFF
TRBJ2-3 TRBD2 TRBV28 many TGTGCCAGCAGTTTAGGAAGGGCGGGAGGCCCTACAGATACGCAGTATTTT CASSLGRAGGPTDTQYF
TRBJ1-1 . TRBV2 many TGTGCCAGCAGTGTATTGGTAGAGGAAGCTTTCTTT CASSVLVEEAFF
TRBJ2-7 . TRBV7-4 . TGTGCCAGCAGCTTAGAGACAGGGGAGGGGTGGCCCTACGAGCAGTACTTC CASSLETGEGWPYEQYF
TRBJ2-1 TRBD1 TRBV7-2 many TGTGCCAGCAGCACAGGGGCGGTATTCTCCTACAATGAGCAGTTCTTC CASSTGAVFSYNEQFF
TRBJ2-7 TRBD1 TRBV2 many TGTGCCAGCAGTGACAAGGGGGCGGATTCCCAGCAGTACTTC CASSDKGADSQQYF
TRBJ1-1 . TRBV28 many TGTGCCAGCAGTTTATATTCTGAAGCTTTCTTT CASSLYSEAFF
TRBJ2-5 . TRBV18 many TGTGCCAGCTCACCACGCGGTATACAAGAGACCCAGTACTTC CASSPRGIQETQYF
TRBJ1-5 . TRBV27 few TGTGCCAGCAGTTCCGGGGGCCCGCTTTCGCCCCAGCATTTT CASSSGGPLSPQHF
TRBJ2-3 TRBD1 TRBV19 . TGTGCCAGTAGACGCGGACAGGGTCCCACAGATACGCAGTATTTT CASRRGQGPTDTQYF
TRBJ2-7 TRBD2 TRBV20-1 . TGCAGTGCCGAACGGACTAGCGGGAACTACGAGCAGTACTTC CSAERTSGNYEQYF
TRBJ2-1 TRBD2 TRBV5-1 many TGCGCCAGCAGCTACCTTCTAGCGGAAAGCTCCTACAATGAGCAGTTCTTC CASSYLLAESSYNEQFF
TRBJ2-1 TRBD2 TRBV20-1 many TGCAGTGCTAGAGAGGGGACTAGCGGGAGGGAAAATGAGCAGTTCTTC CSAREGTSGRENEQFF
TRBJ1-5 . TRBV18 many TGTGCCAGCTCACCATTGGCGGAACAGCCCCAGCATTTT CASSPLAEQPQHF
TRBJ2-3 . TRBV6-5 . TGTGCCAGCAGTTGGTTTGGCACAGATACGCAGTATTTT CASSWFGTDTQYF
TRBJ2-7 TRBD2 TRBV6-5 . TGTGCCAGCAGTTACAGCGGGAGTGGGGAGCAGTACTTC CASSYSGSGEQYF
TRBJ2-1 TRBD2 TRBV4-1 . TGCGCCAGCAGCCAAGCGACTAGCGGGAGGATCAATGAGCAGTTCTTC CASSQATSGRINEQFF